Here is one T cell receptor beta chain with its context. As yet, its antigen is unknown. In the PCR, 60 Vbeta and 13 Jbeta primers were used. The method was immunoSEQ multiplex PCR; TCRdb's version includes in-frame clones alone and lacks a portion of them. The data show roughly 160,000 clones, approximately 80% seen once. This sample is drawn from a study of cytomegalovirus exposure and HLA in healthy donors. Study conclusions and caveats: Cytomegalovirus-associated TCR beta chains were listed, numbering around 150. Per a prior analysis, the majority of TCR beta V segments were productive roughly 90% or roughly 30% of the time.

V gave up 1 base and J gave up 10 bases, with 13 bases separating them. Germline V gene sequence: CDR1 SEHNR, CDR2 FQNEAQ (reference sequence). CDR3 size: 14 residues. Sample: PBMCs. This sequence joins TRBV7-9 and TRBJ1-4; maybe TRBD1 (5 bases). The clonotype originates from a boy between 2 and 10 years old in good health and CMV-seronegative. The CDR3 here is CASSLGPGNPKLFF. Written as DNA, the CDR3 is TGTGCCAGCAGCTTAGGGCCAGGGAACCCAAAACTGTTTTTT.